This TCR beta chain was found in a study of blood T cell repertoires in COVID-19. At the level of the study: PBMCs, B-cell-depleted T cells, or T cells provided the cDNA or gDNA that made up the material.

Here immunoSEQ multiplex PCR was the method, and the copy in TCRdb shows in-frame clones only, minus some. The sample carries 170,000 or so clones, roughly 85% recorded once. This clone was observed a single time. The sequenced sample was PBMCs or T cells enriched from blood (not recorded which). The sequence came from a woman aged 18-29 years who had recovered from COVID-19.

The CDR3 reads CASAYRARGTDTQYF. The CDR3 nucleotides read TGTGCCAGCGCGTACCGGGCCAGGGGGACAGATACGCAGTATTTT. The chain carries TRBV6-4 and TRBJ2-3; TRBD1 agrees at 7 bases. V lost 8 bases, J lost 3 bases, and 11 bases stayed unmatched. The CDR3 spans 15 residues. Germline loops: CDR1 MRHNA, CDR2 SNTAGT.